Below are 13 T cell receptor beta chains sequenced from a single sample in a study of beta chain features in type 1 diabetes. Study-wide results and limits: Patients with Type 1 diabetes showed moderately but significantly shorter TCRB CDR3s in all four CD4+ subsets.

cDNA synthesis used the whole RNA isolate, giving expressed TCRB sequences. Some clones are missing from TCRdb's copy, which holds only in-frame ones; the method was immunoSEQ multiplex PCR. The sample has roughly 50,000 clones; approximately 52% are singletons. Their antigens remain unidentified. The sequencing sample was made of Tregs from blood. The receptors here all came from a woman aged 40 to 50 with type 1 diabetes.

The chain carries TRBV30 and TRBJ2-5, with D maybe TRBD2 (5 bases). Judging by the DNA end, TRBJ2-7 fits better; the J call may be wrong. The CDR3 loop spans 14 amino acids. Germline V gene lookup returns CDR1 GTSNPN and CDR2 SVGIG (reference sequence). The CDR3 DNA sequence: TGTGCCTGGAGTAGAGCAGACCCCGGGAACGAGCAGTACTTC. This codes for CAWSRADPGNEQYF.

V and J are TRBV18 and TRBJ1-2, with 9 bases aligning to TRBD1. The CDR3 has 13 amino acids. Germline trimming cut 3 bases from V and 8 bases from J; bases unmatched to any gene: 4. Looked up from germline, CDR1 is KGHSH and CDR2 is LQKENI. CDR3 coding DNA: TGTGCCAGCTCACCTCGGGACAGGGACGGCTACACCTTC. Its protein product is CASSPRDRDGYTF.

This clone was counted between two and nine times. CDR3 sequence: CASSPRLAVDEQFF. Here the CDR3 DNA reads TGTGCCAGCAGCCCCAGACTAGCGGTAGATGAGCAGTTCTTC. The chain employs TRBV6-5 and TRBJ2-1; 9 nucleotides line up with TRBD2. The CDR3 sequence is 14 residues long. V trimming: 6 bases; J trimming: 8 bases; junction bases outside the gene matches: 8. Germline V lookup: CDR1 MNHEY, CDR2 SVGAGI.

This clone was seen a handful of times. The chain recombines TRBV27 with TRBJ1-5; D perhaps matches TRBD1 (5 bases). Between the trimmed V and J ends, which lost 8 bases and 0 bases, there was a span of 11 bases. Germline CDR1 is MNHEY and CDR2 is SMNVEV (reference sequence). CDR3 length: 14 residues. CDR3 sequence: CASGGQPSNQPQHF. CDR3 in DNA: TGTGCCAGCGGCGGACAACCTAGCAATCAGCCCCAGCATTTT.

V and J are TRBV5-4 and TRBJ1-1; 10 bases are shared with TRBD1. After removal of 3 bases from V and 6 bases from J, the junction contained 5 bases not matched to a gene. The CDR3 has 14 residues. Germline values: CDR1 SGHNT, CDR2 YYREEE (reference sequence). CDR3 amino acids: CASSSRDRGAEAFF. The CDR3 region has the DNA TGTGCCAGCAGCTCCCGGGACAGGGGTGCTGAAGCTTTCTTT.

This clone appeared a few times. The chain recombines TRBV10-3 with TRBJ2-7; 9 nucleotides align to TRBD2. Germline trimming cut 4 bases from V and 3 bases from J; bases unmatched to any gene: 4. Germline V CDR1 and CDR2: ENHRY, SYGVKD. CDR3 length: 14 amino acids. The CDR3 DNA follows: TGTGCCATCAGTGCCCAGACTAGCGGCTACGAGCAGTACTTC. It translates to CAISAQTSGYEQYF.

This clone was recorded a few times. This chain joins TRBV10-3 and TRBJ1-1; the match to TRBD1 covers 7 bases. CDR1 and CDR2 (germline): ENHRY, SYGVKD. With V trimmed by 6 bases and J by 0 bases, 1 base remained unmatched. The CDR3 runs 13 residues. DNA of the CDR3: TGTGCCATCAGGGGACAGATGAACACTGAAGCTTTCTTT. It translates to CAIRGQMNTEAFF.

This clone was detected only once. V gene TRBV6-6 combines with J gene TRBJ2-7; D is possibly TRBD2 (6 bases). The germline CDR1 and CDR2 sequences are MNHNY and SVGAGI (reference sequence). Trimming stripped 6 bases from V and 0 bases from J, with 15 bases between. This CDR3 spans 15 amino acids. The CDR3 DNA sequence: TGTGCCAGCAGGGGGACTTTCTCTAGCTCCTACGAGCAGTACTTC. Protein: CASRGTFSSSYEQYF.

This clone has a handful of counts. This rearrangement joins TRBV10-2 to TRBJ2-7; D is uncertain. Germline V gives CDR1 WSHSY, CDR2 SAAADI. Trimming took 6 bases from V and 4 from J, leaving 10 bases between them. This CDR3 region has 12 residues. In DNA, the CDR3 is TGCGCCAGCAGGGAACCGACTTACGAGCAGTACTTC. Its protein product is CASREPTYEQYF.

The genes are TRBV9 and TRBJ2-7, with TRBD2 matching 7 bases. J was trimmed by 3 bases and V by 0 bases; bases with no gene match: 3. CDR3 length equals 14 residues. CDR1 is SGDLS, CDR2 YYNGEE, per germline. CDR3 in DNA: TGTGCCAGCAGCGTAGGAGCTAGCGGCTACGAGCAGTACTTC. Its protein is CASSVGASGYEQYF.

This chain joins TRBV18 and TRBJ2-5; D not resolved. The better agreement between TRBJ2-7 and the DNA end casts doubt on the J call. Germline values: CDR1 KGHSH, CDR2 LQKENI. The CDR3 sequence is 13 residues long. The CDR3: CASSDQATYEQYF. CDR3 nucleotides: TGTGCCAGCTCTGACCAGGCCACCTACGAGCAGTACTTC.

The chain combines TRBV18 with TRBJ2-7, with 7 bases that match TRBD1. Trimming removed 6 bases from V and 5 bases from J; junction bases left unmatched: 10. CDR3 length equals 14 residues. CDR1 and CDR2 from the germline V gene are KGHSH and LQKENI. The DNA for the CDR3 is TGTGCCAGCTCTCCGAGGGGGCGCGAGGACGAGCAGTACTTC. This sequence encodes CASSPRGREDEQYF.

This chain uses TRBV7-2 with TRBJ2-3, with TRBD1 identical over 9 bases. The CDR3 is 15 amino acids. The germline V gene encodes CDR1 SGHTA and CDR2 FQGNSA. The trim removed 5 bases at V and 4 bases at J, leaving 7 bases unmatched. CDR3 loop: CASSKGGQGPDTQYF. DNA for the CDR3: TGTGCCAGCAGCAAAGGGGGACAGGGACCAGATACGCAGTATTTT.